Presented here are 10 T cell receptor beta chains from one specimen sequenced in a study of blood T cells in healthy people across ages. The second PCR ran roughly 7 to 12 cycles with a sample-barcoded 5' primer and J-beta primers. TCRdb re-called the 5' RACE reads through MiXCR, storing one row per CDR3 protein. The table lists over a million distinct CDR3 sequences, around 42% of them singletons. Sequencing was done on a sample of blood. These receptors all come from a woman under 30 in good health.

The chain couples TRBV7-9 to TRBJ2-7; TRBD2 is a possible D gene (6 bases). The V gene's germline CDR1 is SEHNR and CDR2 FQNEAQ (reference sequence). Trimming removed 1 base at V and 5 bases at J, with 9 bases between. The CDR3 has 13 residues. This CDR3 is CASSLDGGHEQYF. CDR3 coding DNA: TGTGCCAGCAGCTTAGACGGGGGACACGAGCAGTACTTC.

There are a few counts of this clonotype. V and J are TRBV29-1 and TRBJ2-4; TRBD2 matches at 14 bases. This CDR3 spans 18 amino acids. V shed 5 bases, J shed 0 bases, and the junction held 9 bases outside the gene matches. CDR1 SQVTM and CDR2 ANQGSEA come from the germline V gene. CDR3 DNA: TGCAGCGTTTCAACGGGACTAGCGGGAGCGGGAGCCAAAAACATTCAGTACTTC. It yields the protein CSVSTGLAGAGAKNIQYF.

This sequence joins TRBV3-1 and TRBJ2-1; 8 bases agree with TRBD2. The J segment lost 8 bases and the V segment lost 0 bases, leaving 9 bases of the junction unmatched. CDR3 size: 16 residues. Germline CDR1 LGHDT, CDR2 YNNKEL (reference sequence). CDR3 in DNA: TGTGCCAGCAGCCAAGAAGGCGGGAGGTCTTACGATGAGCAGTTCTTC. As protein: CASSQEGGRSYDEQFF.

The CDR3, as DNA: TGTGCCATCAGTGATAGCGGGGGGGATTTCAATGAGCAGTTCTTC. Its translation: CAISDSGGDFNEQFF. The chain recombines TRBV10-3 with TRBJ2-1, with TRBD2 identical over 11 bases. This CDR3 comprises 15 residues. The J segment lost 6 bases and the V segment lost 3 bases, leaving 4 bases of the junction unmatched. The germline V gene encodes CDR1 ENHRY and CDR2 SYGVKD.

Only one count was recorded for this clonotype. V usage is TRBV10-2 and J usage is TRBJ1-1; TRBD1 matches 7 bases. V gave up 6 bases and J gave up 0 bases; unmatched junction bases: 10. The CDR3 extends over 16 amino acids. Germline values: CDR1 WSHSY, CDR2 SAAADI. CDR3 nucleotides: TGCGCCAGCAGGCCCCTTACGGACAGGTTGAACACTGAAGCTTTCTTT. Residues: CASRPLTDRLNTEAFF.

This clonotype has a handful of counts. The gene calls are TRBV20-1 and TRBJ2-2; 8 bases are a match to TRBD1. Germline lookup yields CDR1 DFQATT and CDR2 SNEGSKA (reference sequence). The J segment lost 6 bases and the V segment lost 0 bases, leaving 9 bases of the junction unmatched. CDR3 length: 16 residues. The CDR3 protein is CSARDEQDRVSGELFF. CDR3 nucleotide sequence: TGCAGTGCTAGAGATGAGCAGGACAGGGTTTCCGGGGAGCTGTTTTTT.

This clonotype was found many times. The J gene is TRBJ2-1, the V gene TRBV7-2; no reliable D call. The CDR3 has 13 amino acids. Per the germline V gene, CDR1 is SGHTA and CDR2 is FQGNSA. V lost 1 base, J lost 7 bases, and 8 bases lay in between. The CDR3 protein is CASSLVGLNEQFF. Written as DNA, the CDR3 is TGTGCCAGCAGCTTAGTAGGGTTGAATGAGCAGTTCTTC.

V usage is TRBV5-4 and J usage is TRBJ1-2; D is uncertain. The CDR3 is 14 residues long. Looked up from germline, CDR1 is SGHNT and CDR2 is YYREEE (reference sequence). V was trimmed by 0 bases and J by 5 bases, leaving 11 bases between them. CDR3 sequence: CASSLAVGPYGYTF. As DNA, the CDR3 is TGTGCCAGCAGCTTGGCCGTCGGTCCTTATGGCTACACCTTC.

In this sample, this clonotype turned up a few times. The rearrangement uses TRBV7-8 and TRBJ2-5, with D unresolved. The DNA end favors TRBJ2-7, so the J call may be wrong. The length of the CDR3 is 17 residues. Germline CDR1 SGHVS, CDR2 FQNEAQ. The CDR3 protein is CASSLAVGQFNPYEQYF. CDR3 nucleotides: TGTGCCAGCAGCTTAGCGGTGGGCCAATTTAATCCCTACGAGCAGTACTTC.

The CDR3 is CASSQAGSEQYF. DNA for the CDR3: TGTGCCAGCAGCCAAGCGGGTAGCGAGCAGTACTTC. V usage is TRBV3-1 and J usage is TRBJ2-5; D is unresolved. The tail of the sequence fits TRBJ2-7 better, so the J call may be wrong. CDR1 and CDR2 (germline): LGHDT, YNNKEL (reference sequence). The CDR3 is made up of 12 amino acids.